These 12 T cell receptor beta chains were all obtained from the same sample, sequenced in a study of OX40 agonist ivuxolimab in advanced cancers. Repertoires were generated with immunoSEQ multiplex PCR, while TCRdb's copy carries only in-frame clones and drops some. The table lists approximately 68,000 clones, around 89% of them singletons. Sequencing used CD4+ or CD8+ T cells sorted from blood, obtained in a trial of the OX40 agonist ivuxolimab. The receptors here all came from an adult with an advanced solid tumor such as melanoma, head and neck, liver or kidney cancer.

Here the CDR3 reads CACGVVSSTDTQYF. CDR3 coding DNA: TGTGCCTGCGGTGTGGTATCTAGCACAGATACGCAGTATTTT. The gene calls are TRBV2 and TRBJ2-3; no definite D call. Germline loops: CDR1 SNHLY, CDR2 FYNNEI. This CDR3 has 14 residues. V was clipped by 11 bases and J by 0 bases, with 15 bases between them.

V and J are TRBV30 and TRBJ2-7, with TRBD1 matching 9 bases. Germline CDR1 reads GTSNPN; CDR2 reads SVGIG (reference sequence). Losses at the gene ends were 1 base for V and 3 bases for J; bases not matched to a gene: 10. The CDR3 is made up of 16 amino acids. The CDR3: CAWSASTGGRFYEQYF. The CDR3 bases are TGTGCCTGGAGTGCCTCGACAGGGGGGAGGTTCTACGAGCAGTACTTC.

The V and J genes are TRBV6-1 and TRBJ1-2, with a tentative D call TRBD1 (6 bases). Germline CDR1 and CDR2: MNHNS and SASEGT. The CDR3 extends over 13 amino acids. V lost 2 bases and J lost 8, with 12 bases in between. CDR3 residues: CASSEQGIYGYTF. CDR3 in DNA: TGTGCCAGCAGTGAACAGGGGATTTACGGCTACACCTTC.

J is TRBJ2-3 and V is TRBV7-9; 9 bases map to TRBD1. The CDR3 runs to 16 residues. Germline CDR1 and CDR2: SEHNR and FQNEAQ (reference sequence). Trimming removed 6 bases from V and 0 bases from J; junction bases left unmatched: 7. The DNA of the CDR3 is TGTGCCAGCAGTCCCTTGGACAGGGGTAGCACAGATACGCAGTATTTT. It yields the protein CASSPLDRGSTDTQYF.

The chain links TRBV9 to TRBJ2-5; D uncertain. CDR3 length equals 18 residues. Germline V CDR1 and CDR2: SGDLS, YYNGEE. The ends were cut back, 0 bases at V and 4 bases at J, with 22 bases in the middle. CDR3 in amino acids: CASSVGSRERSPRETQYF. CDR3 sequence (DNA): TGTGCCAGCAGCGTAGGGTCTAGGGAAAGATCCCCAAGAGAGACCCAGTACTTC.

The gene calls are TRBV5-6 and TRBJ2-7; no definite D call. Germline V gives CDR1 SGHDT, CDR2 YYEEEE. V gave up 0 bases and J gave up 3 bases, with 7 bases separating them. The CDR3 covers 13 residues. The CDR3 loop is CASSLDYGYEQYF. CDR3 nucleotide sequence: TGTGCCAGCAGCTTGGACTACGGCTACGAGCAGTACTTC.

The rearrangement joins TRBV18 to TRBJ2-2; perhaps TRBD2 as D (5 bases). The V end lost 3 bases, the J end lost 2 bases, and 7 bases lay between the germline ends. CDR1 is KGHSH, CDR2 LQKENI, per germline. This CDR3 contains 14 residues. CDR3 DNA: TGTGCCAGCTCACCGGACTTAAACACCGGGGAGCTGTTTTTT. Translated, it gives CASSPDLNTGELFF.

CDR3 in amino acids: CASSLRDRGQRGYTF. DNA of the CDR3: TGCGCCAGCAGCCTACGGGACAGGGGGCAAAGGGGCTACACCTTC. This rearrangement joins TRBV4-1 to TRBJ1-2; 12 nucleotides line up with TRBD1. The V and J ends lost 4 bases and 8 bases, in that order; junction bases with no gene match: 8. This CDR3 comprises 15 residues. CDR1 is MGHRA and CDR2 is YSYEKL in the germline V gene.

Here the CDR3 reads CASSIAGDNSGANVLTF. Here the CDR3 DNA reads TGTGCCAGCAGTATAGCGGGAGATAACTCTGGGGCCAACGTCCTGACTTTC. The chain has TRBV9 and TRBJ2-6; 9 bases line up with TRBD2. Germline CDR1 is SGDLS and CDR2 is YYNGEE. CDR3 size: 17 residues. V was clipped by 5 bases and J by 0 bases; unmatched bases: 6. The variable domain in full, completed from reference TRBV9 and TRBJ2-6, reads DSGVTQTPKHLITATGQRVTLRCSPRSGDLSVYWYQQSLDQGLQFLIQYYNGEERAKGNILERFSAQQFPDLHSELNLSSLELGDSALYFCASSIAGDNSGANVLTFGAGSRLTVL.

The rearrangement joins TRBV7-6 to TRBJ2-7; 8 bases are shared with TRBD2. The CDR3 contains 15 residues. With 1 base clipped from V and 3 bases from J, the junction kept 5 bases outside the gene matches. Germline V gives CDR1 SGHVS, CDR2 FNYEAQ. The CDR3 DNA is TGTGCCAGCAGCTTAGACGGGAGGGCCGGCTACGAGCAGTACTTC. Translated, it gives CASSLDGRAGYEQYF.

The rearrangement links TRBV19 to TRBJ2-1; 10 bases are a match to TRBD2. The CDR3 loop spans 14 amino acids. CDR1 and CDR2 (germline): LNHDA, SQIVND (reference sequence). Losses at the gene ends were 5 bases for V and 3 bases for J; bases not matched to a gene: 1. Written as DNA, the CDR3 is TGTGCCAGTAGTGCTAGCGGGGGCTACAATGAGCAGTTCTTC. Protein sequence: CASSASGGYNEQFF.

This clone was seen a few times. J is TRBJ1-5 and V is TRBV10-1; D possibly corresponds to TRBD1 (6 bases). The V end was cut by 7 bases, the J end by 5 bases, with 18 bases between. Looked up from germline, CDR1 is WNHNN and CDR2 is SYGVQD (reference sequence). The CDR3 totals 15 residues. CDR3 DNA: TGCGCCAGCATTCCCGGGACCCAGGGGCATCAGCCCCAGCATTTT. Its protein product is CASIPGTQGHQPQHF.